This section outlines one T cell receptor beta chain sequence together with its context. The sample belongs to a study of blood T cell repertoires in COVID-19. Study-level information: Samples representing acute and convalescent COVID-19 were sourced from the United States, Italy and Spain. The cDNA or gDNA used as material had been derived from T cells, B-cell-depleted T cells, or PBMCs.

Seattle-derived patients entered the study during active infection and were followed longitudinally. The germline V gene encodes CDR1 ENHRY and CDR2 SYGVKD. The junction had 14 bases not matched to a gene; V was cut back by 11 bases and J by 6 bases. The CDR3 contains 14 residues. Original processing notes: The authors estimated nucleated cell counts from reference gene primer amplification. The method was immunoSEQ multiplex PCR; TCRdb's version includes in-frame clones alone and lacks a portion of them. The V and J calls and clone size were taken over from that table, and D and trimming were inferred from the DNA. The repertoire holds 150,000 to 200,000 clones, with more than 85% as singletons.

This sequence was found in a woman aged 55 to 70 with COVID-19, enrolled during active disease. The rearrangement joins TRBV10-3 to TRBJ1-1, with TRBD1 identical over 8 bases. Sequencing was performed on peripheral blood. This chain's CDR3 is CAGRVTLDRAEAFF. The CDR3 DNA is TGTGCCGGGCGAGTTACGTTGGACAGGGCTGAAGCTTTCTTT.